The 19 T cell receptor beta chains given below trace back to one sample, sequenced in a study of beta chain features in type 1 diabetes. Expressed TCRB transcripts were sequenced after all isolated RNA was converted to cDNA. Using immunoSEQ multiplex PCR, the repertoire was profiled, and TCRdb retains in-frame clones only, with some absent. The repertoire consists of around 130,000 clones, with 9% occurring once and the leading ten covering 0.75%. These receptors' antigens are unknown. Study-level points and caveats: All four CD4+ subsets of Type 1 diabetes patients contained TCRB CDR3s that were moderately but significantly shorter.

The sample consisted of central memory CD4+ T cells from blood. All receptors come from a man aged 25-45 years with type 1 diabetes.

This clone was seen a handful of times. The rearrangement links TRBV7-2 to TRBJ1-2; no reliable D call. V was trimmed by 1 base and J by 2 bases, leaving 8 bases between them. Germline CDR1 is SGHTA and CDR2 is FQGNSA. CDR3 size: 14 residues. In nucleotides, the CDR3 is TGTGCCAGCAGCTTAGACAGTTACAACTATGGCTACACCTTC. It codes for CASSLDSYNYGYTF.

This rearrangement joins TRBV27 to TRBJ2-3; TRBD2 might be the D (5 bases). Germline CDR1 reads MNHEY; CDR2 reads SMNVEV (reference sequence). Deletions cut 3 bases from V and 0 bases from J, with 16 bases between. The CDR3 is made up of 17 amino acids. The DNA of the CDR3 is TGTGCCAGCAGTTTCCTTACTAGGCCGCTTAGCACAGATACGCAGTATTTT. It translates to CASSFLTRPLSTDTQYF.

This chain uses TRBV23-1 with TRBJ2-1; 10 nucleotides line up with TRBD2. TRBV23-1 belongs to the ORF category, with a function that is uncertain. The CDR3 runs to 15 residues. Trimming removed 6 bases from V and 7 bases from J; junction bases left unmatched: 9. The CDR3 region is CASSQPSGGQNEQFF. CDR3 in DNA: TGCGCCAGCAGCCAACCTAGCGGGGGTCAAAATGAGCAGTTCTTC.

This clone has more than one count but fewer than ten. The J gene is TRBJ2-5, the V gene TRBV7-8; TRBD2 agrees at 9 bases. V shed 5 bases, J shed 4 bases, and the junction held 11 bases outside the gene matches. The CDR3 covers 16 residues. CDR1 is SGHVS and CDR2 is FQNEAQ in the germline V gene. The CDR3 is CASSPQSGGLRETQYF. CDR3 DNA: TGTGCCAGCAGCCCACAGAGCGGGGGGCTGCGAGAGACCCAGTACTTC.

The J gene is TRBJ2-5, the V gene TRBV11-3, with D possibly TRBD2 on 6 matching bases. CDR3 length equals 11 residues. Germline lookup yields CDR1 SGHNT and CDR2 YENEEA. Trimming took 5 bases from V and 5 from J, leaving 6 bases between them. The CDR3 here is CASSAGETQYF. The CDR3 DNA sequence: TGTGCCAGCAGCGCGGGGGAGACCCAGTACTTC.

This rearrangement joins TRBV18 to TRBJ2-3, with D perhaps matching TRBD1 (6 bases). The germline V and J ends were trimmed by 3 bases and 3 bases, with 16 bases remaining between them. This CDR3 has 16 amino acids. Germline lookup yields CDR1 KGHSH and CDR2 LQKENI. CDR3: CASSPRQVGETDTQYF. The CDR3 DNA sequence: TGTGCCAGCTCACCGAGACAGGTTGGGGAAACAGATACGCAGTATTTT.

As concerns this clone: This CDR3 is also generated by other DNA sequences in the sample. This chain links TRBV11-2 with TRBJ1-1; a weak D match, TRBD1 (5 bases). Germline V gene lookup returns CDR1 SGHAT and CDR2 FQNNGV. V gave up 4 bases and J gave up 1 base, with 13 bases separating them. This CDR3 is built from 15 residues. The CDR3 DNA reads as TGTGCCAGCAGCTCAGGCGGGGGGTGGAACACTGAAGCTTTCTTT. This codes for CASSSGGGWNTEAFF.

The rearrangement uses TRBV4-1 and TRBJ2-5; D possibly corresponds to TRBD1 (6 bases). The CDR3 length is 15 residues. Germline V lookup: CDR1 MGHRA, CDR2 YSYEKL. V shed 0 bases and J shed 4 bases, with 12 bases lying between them. The CDR3 DNA reads as TGCGCCAGCAGCCAAGAGGGGGCAAGGGGAGAGACCCAGTACTTC. This encodes CASSQEGARGETQYF.

At least ten counts were recorded for this clone. This sequence joins TRBV4-2 and TRBJ1-1; maybe TRBD1 (5 bases). Germline V gene data show CDR1 as LGHNA and CDR2 as YNFKEQ. Trimming took off 5 bases at V and 2 bases at J, with 15 bases between the two ends. There are 15 residues in the CDR3. The CDR3 region is CASSSAGGANTEAFF. CDR3 coding DNA: TGTGCCAGCAGCAGCGCCGGCGGGGCCAACACTGAAGCTTTCTTT.

The V and J genes are TRBV5-4 and TRBJ1-1; 8 nucleotides match TRBD1. The V segment lost 3 bases and the J segment 6 bases; nucleotides outside the gene matches: 4. Looked up from germline, CDR1 is SGHNT and CDR2 is YYREEE (reference sequence). This CDR3 is 13 amino acids long. CDR3 region: CASSWTGKAEAFF. CDR3 nucleotides: TGTGCCAGCAGCTGGACAGGGAAGGCTGAAGCTTTCTTT.

This clone was seen a few times. The chain recombines TRBV7-3 with TRBJ2-7; no definite D call. Germline values: CDR1 SGHTA, CDR2 FQGTGA. Trimming removed 4 bases from V and 0 bases from J, with 19 bases in between. The length of the CDR3 is 17 residues. This CDR3 reads CASSSPRNGPSSYEQYF. DNA of the CDR3: TGTGCCAGCAGCTCCCCAAGGAATGGGCCCTCCTCCTACGAGCAGTACTTC.

There are a few counts of this clone. The rearrangement links TRBV7-9 to TRBJ2-1, with D perhaps matching TRBD2 (5 bases). Trimming stripped 8 bases from V and 4 bases from J, with 15 bases between. The CDR3 has 14 amino acids. Per germline, CDR1 SEHNR and CDR2 FQNEAQ (reference sequence). The CDR3 nucleotides are TGTGCCAGCGGCCCCCCCAGACTATACAATGAGCAGTTCTTC. It translates to CASGPPRLYNEQFF.

With regard to this clone: With only one base between it and a far larger clone, this is likely a read error. The chain has TRBV6-6 and TRBJ1-6, with 7 bases matching TRBD1. V shed 5 bases and J 6 bases; nucleotides not matched to a gene: 1. CDR1 and CDR2 (germline): MNHNY, SVGAGI (reference sequence). CDR3 length equals 13 residues. CDR3 loop: CASSRDSNSPLHF. The CDR3 nucleotides are TGTGCCAGCAGTCGGGACAGTAATTCACCCCTCCACTTT.

This clone was observed a handful of times. This rearrangement joins TRBV18 to TRBJ1-2, with 9 bases matching TRBD1. V was pared by 3 bases and J by 6 bases, with 14 bases of the junction left unmatched. From germline, CDR1 is KGHSH and CDR2 LQKENI. The CDR3 spans 17 residues. The CDR3 bases are TGTGCCAGCTCACCCTTGCAGCCGGGACAGGGACGCAATGGCTACACCTTC. Translating it yields CASSPLQPGQGRNGYTF. Based on the CDR3 plus reference TRBV18 and TRBJ1-2, the full variable domain is NAGVMQNPRHLVRRRGQEARLRCSPMKGHSHVYWYRQLPEEGLKFMVYLQKENIIDESGMPKERFSAEFPKEGPSILRIQQVVRGDSAAYFCASSPLQPGQGRNGYTFGSGTRLTVV.

The CDR3 spells CASRPQGATEAFF. The CDR3 DNA reads as TGTGCCAGCAGGCCTCAGGGCGCGACTGAAGCTTTCTTT. This chain connects TRBV7-9 to TRBJ1-1; D perhaps matches TRBD1 (5 bases). Trimming removed 6 bases from V and 5 bases from J, with 13 bases in between. Germline V gene sequence: CDR1 SEHNR, CDR2 FQNEAQ (reference sequence). The CDR3 is made up of 13 amino acids.

This clone was seen a few times. This sequence joins TRBV7-8 and TRBJ1-1; D is uncertain. CDR1 and CDR2 (germline): SGHVS, FQNEAQ. V shed 1 base and J shed 7 bases, with 10 bases lying between them. The CDR3 totals 13 residues. This CDR3 reads CASSLGERSEAFF. The CDR3 DNA reads as TGTGCCAGCAGCTTAGGGGAGAGGAGTGAAGCTTTCTTT. Using reference TRBV7-8 and TRBJ1-1 for the parts outside the CDR3, the full variable domain is GAGVSQSPRYKVAKRGQDVALRCDPISGHVSLFWYQQALGQGPEFLTYFQNEAQLDKSGLPSDRFFAERPEGSVSTLKIQRTQQEDSAVYLCASSLGERSEAFFGQGTRLTVV.

This clone was seen a handful of times. The chain couples TRBV4-1 to TRBJ1-4, with a weak D call TRBD1 (6 bases). The CDR3 consists of 18 residues. Germline assignment: CDR1 MGHRA and CDR2 YSYEKL. The V end was cut by 2 bases, the J end by 0 bases, with 16 bases between. Here the CDR3 DNA reads TGCGCCAGCAGCCAACGTGACAGCCAGGGGACAACTAATGAAAAACTGTTTTTT. Translation: CASSQRDSQGTTNEKLFF.

This clone was observed a handful of times. The J gene is TRBJ2-3, the V gene TRBV7-3; 7 bases are shared with TRBD1. Germline V lookup: CDR1 SGHTA, CDR2 FQGTGA. The CDR3 has 15 amino acids. V lost 5 bases to trimming and J lost 2 bases; unmatched junction nucleotides: 7. CDR3 protein: CASSPQGSFTDTQYF. The CDR3 DNA reads as TGTGCCAGCAGCCCACAGGGGTCTTTCACAGATACGCAGTATTTT.

The CDR3 sequence is CASSYRDRDEQYF. DNA of the CDR3: TGTGCCAGCTCATACCGGGACAGGGACGAGCAGTACTTC. The gene calls are TRBV18 and TRBJ2-7; TRBD1 matches at 9 bases. The CDR3 runs 13 residues. The V gene end was trimmed by 5 bases and the J gene end by 5 bases; junction bases not matched to a gene: 4. CDR1 and CDR2 from the germline V gene are KGHSH and LQKENI.